The source of this T cell receptor beta chain is a study of Tregs in tolerant kidney transplant recipients. General observations from the study: Some patients' samples used different primers over time, so nucleotide sequences weren't comparable.

Turning to this clone: No antigen is known for it.

J was trimmed by 0 bases and V by 4 bases; bases with no gene match: 9. This CDR3 has 19 amino acids. Germline V gene data show CDR1 as ENHRY and CDR2 as SYGVKD. Libraries were prepared by immunoSEQ multiplex PCR; TCRdb keeps only in-frame clonotypes and omits some of them. The sample lists tens of thousands of clones; more than 85% were seen once. The sequence came from a human donor who received a combined kidney and bone marrow transplant. The sequenced sample was CD4+ T cells from blood, obtained before the transplant. V gene TRBV10-3 combines with J gene TRBJ2-1; the match to TRBD2 covers 13 bases. CDR3 DNA: TGTGCCATCAGTGGATACGGGACTAGCGGGATCAGCTCCTACAATGAGCAGTTCTTC. Translation: CAISGYGTSGISSYNEQFF.